The table lists the clone carrying this T cell receptor (beta chain) with a few counts. Its antigen is as yet unknown. The sample originates from a study of identical twins. Study observations and caveats: Rather than following the same donors, the conclusions depended on cross-sectional statistical analysis. The study found weaker excess twin sharing in beta out-of-frame sequences.

TCRdb called the 5' RACE reads again in MiXCR, with one record for every CDR3 protein. The repertoire holds about 530,000 distinct CDR3 sequences, with 13% to 15% as singletons. The CDR3 extends over 12 amino acids. Germline V gene sequence: CDR1 MNHEY, CDR2 SVGEGT. The germline V and J ends were trimmed by 4 bases and 2 bases, with 6 bases remaining between them. The same specimen was also included in a second study, on yellow fever vaccine responses in identical twins. According to that study: Among the twins, the vaccine T cell response reportedly seemed partly convergent and partly personalized.

The chain is built from TRBV6-2 or TRBV6-3 and TRBJ2-7; D ambiguous. The sequenced sample consisted of CD4+ T cells sorted from blood. The sequence was obtained from a woman between 18 and 29 years old in good health. The chain's CDR3 is CASSFTPYEQYV. In DNA form, the CDR3 reads TGTGCCAGCAGTTTCACCCCCTACGAGCAGTACGTC.